These T cell receptor beta chains were read from a single sample in a study of CD8+ T cells in alopecia areata. Data came from immunoSEQ multiplex PCR; TCRdb stores just in-frame clones and leaves some out. This table has fewer than 250,000 clones, 64% appearing once. This specimen was CD4+ T cells sorted from blood, taken at week 4, from a patient treated with tofacitinib. The source is a human donor with alopecia areata. Each CDR3 is given with its conserved first and last residue. D genes are given only for firm matches. The size of a clone is reported for some rows only, either as once, few or many, or as a class for expanded clones.

V	D	J	size	CDR3	DNA
TRBV5-1	.	TRBJ2-1	.	CASSLAVTGYNEQFF	TGCGCCAGCAGCTTGGCTGTGACAGGCTACAATGAGCAGTTCTTC
TRBV5-1	.	TRBJ1-2	.	CASSLRADMPYGYTF	TGCGCCAGCAGCTTGAGGGCCGACATGCCCTATGGCTACACCTTC
TRBV5-6	.	TRBJ2-3	.	CASSSSLGTQYF	TGTGCCAGCAGCTCGAGTCTGGGTACGCAGTATTTT
TRBV2	.	TRBJ2-7	once	CASSMGDSYEQYF	TGTGCCAGCAGTATGGGGGATTCCTACGAGCAGTACTTC
TRBV7-8	TRBD1	TRBJ1-3	.	CASSLQGASGNTIYF	TGTGCCAGCAGCTTGCAGGGGGCATCTGGAAACACCATATATTTT
TRBV9	.	TRBJ1-6	few	CASSDDGLGALHF	TGTGCCAGCAGCGACGACGGACTCGGGGCCCTCCACTTT
TRBV20-1	.	TRBJ2-1	.	CSASGGHEQFF	TGCAGTGCTAGCGGAGGACATGAGCAGTTCTTC
TRBV19	.	TRBJ2-7	.	CASSIRGRSYEQYF	TGTGCCAGTAGTATAAGGGGGAGAAGCTACGAGCAGTACTTC
TRBV5-6	TRBD1	TRBJ1-2	.	CASIRDRANYGYTF	TGTGCCAGCATCCGGGACAGGGCTAACTATGGCTACACCTTC
TRBV6-6	.	TRBJ2-1	.	CASSYRVFDDEQFF	TGTGCCAGCAGTTACAGGGTGTTTGACGATGAGCAGTTCTTC
TRBV2	.	TRBJ2-2	few	CASSEAAVNTGELFF	TGTGCCAGCAGTGAAGCGGCCGTGAACACCGGGGAGCTGTTTTTT
TRBV7-2	.	TRBJ2-5	.	CASSSGPLETQYF	TGTGCCAGCAGCTCCGGCCCGTTGGAGACCCAGTACTTC
TRBV11-1	.	TRBJ2-5	.	CASSLLVSVETQYF	TGTGCCAGCAGCTTGTTGGTTAGCGTCGAGACCCAGTACTTC
TRBV25-1	.	TRBJ2-2	.	CASSERQYGELFF	TGTGCCAGCAGTGAACGCCAGTACGGGGAGCTGTTTTTT
TRBV25-1	.	TRBJ2-2	.	CASSDGNTGELFF	TGTGCCAGCAGTGATGGGAACACCGGGGAGCTGTTTTTT
TRBV2	.	TRBJ1-6	.	CASSVSAGDNSPLHF	TGTGCCAGCAGTGTGTCAGCGGGAGATAATTCACCCCTCCACTTT
TRBV5-1	TRBD1	TRBJ2-1	.	CASSRAGQGGNEQFF	TGCGCCAGCAGTCGGGCGGGACAGGGAGGCAATGAGCAGTTCTTC